This passage covers 25 T cell receptor beta chains from one sample sequenced in a study. MiXCR, applied by TCRdb to the 5' RACE reads, yields one record per CDR3 protein. This table has 50,000 to 80,000 distinct CDR3 sequences, 20% to 25% appearing once. The source material was memory CD4+ T cells sorted from a lymph node. Subset here: memory CD4+ T cells, CD4+CD45RO+CD25-. Receptors originate from a female donor with breast cancer.

This clonotype was seen repeatedly, ten times or more. The chain recombines TRBV7-2 with TRBJ2-1; no clear D gene. Trimming took 6 bases from V and 5 from J, leaving 11 bases between them. Germline CDR1 and CDR2: SGHTA and FQGNSA. The CDR3 runs 13 residues. CDR3 loop: CASSKYLDNEQFF. The CDR3, as DNA: TGTGCCAGCAGTAAGTACTTGGACAATGAGCAGTTCTTC.

This clonotype was counted between two and nine times. The V call is TRBV7-9, the J call TRBJ2-7, with 10 bases identical to TRBD1. CDR1 is SEHNR and CDR2 is FQNEAQ in the germline V gene (reference sequence). J lost 2 bases, V lost 0 bases, and 4 bases had no gene match. This CDR3 has 16 residues. CDR3 sequence: CASSLALGTGAYEQYF. As DNA, the CDR3 is TGTGCCAGCAGCTTAGCGTTAGGGACAGGGGCCTACGAGCAGTACTTC.

This clonotype appeared a few times. V and J are TRBV28 and TRBJ2-6; D might be TRBD1 or TRBD2, each matching 7 bases. The CDR3 extends over 16 amino acids. Germline-derived CDR1 and CDR2 are MDHEN and SYDVKM. Deletions cut 6 bases from V and 0 bases from J, with 12 bases between. The CDR3 bases are TGTGCCAGCAGCCAGGGGGGGTACTCTGGGGCCAACGTCCTGACTTTC. Translated, it gives CASSQGGYSGANVLTF.

At least ten counts were recorded for this clonotype. V and J are TRBV20-1 and TRBJ2-1; D gene uncertain. This CDR3 contains 15 residues. Trimming removed 0 bases from V and 4 bases from J, with 13 bases in between. The germline CDR1 and CDR2 sequences are DFQATT and SNEGSKA (reference sequence). The CDR3 loop reads CSARDIQQLYNEQFF. CDR3 coding DNA: TGCAGTGCTAGAGATATACAGCAGCTATACAATGAGCAGTTCTTC.

The rearrangement joins TRBV5-1 to TRBJ1-5; unclear D gene. Between the trimmed V and J ends, which lost 3 bases and 5 bases, there was a span of 9 bases. CDR3 size: 13 residues. CDR1 is SGHRS, CDR2 YFSETQ, per germline. Written as DNA, the CDR3 is TGCGCCAGCAGCTCAAACAGCGATCAGCCCCAGCATTTT. It specifies CASSSNSDQPQHF.

V and J are TRBV7-2 and TRBJ2-2, with 7 bases lining up with TRBD1. Germline loops: CDR1 SGHTA, CDR2 FQGNSA. The CDR3 runs to 14 residues. The V segment lost 4 bases and the J segment 7 bases; nucleotides outside the gene matches: 6. The CDR3 DNA follows: TGTGCCAGCAGCTCAACAGGGGCGAGCGGGGAGCTGTTTTTT. Protein sequence: CASSSTGASGELFF.

CDR3 protein: CASSSNNSPLHF. CDR3 nucleotides: TGTGCCAGCAGCTCTAATAATTCACCCCTCCACTTT. The chain joins TRBV7-9 to TRBJ1-6, with D uncertain. Looked up from germline, CDR1 is SEHNR and CDR2 is FQNEAQ (reference sequence). CDR3 length equals 12 residues. V was shortened by 4 bases and J by 5 bases, with 3 bases between the two germline ends.

This clonotype was counted many times. This sequence joins TRBV29-1 and TRBJ2-7; D is ambiguous. CDR1 is SQVTM and CDR2 is ANQGSEA in the germline V gene. The CDR3 consists of 10 residues. The V end lost 4 bases, the J end lost 1 base, and 2 bases lay between the germline ends. CDR3 nucleotides: TGCAGCGTTGGTTCCTACGAGCAGTACTTC. This codes for CSVGSYEQYF.

This chain connects TRBV12-3 or TRBV12-4 to TRBJ2-6, with D perhaps being TRBD1 or TRBD2 (5 bases each). V dropped 4 bases and J dropped 2 bases, with 12 bases sitting between them. The CDR3 totals 16 residues. CDR3 nucleotides: TGTGCCAGCAGTTCTTTGAGGGGCGCTGGGGCCAACGTCCTGACTTTC. This codes for CASSSLRGAGANVLTF.

The rearrangement uses TRBV6-6 and TRBJ2-7; 7 positions agree with TRBD1. With 6 bases clipped from V and 7 bases from J, the junction kept 15 bases outside the gene matches. From germline, CDR1 is MNHNY and CDR2 SVGAGI (reference sequence). The CDR3 covers 15 residues. The CDR3, as DNA: TGTGCCAGCAGCGAACCCACCGGGACAGCCTCAGAGCAGTACTTC. Protein: CASSEPTGTASEQYF.

This clonotype was detected only a few times. CDR3 loop: CAIGDRSSGNTIYF. The DNA of the CDR3 is TGTGCCATCGGGGACAGGAGCTCTGGAAACACCATATATTTT. This chain uses TRBV10-3 with TRBJ1-3; 8 nucleotides align to TRBD1. V lost 8 bases to trimming and J lost 0 bases; unmatched junction nucleotides: 3. This CDR3 spans 14 amino acids. Germline CDR1 and CDR2: ENHRY and SYGVKD.

This clonotype came up many times. The chain joins TRBV28 to TRBJ2-2; 9 bases line up with TRBD2. The length of the CDR3 is 14 residues. Germline loops: CDR1 MDHEN, CDR2 SYDVKM. After removal of 7 bases from V and 5 bases from J, the junction contained 5 bases not matched to a gene. The CDR3 loop is CASITGLATGELFF. CDR3 bases: TGTGCCAGCATCACGGGACTAGCTACCGGGGAGCTGTTTTTT.

The V and J genes are TRBV20-1 and TRBJ2-2, with TRBD1 as a possible D gene (5 bases). The V end was cut by 4 bases, the J end by 7 bases, with 16 bases between. The CDR3 has 14 residues. Germline values: CDR1 DFQATT, CDR2 SNEGSKA (reference sequence). The chain's CDR3 is CSAKPGLEHGELFF. CDR3 DNA: TGCAGTGCTAAACCAGGGCTAGAGCACGGGGAGCTGTTTTTT.

In regard to this clonotype: The junction shows a germline mismatch at one end, possibly a read error. The V call is TRBV9, the J call TRBJ2-2; 7 bases line up with TRBD2. Looked up from germline, CDR1 is SGDLS and CDR2 is YYNGEE. The CDR3 extends over 15 amino acids. The CDR3 is CAGSSRTSVTGELFF. The CDR3 DNA reads TGTGCCGGCAGCTCCCGAACTAGCGTCACCGGGGAGCTGTTTTTT.

Concerning this clonotype: A much bigger clone sits one base away, suggesting this may be a read error. Since the CDR3 does not end with the conserved phenylalanine or tryptophan, this likely comes from a read error. The chain employs TRBV20-1 and TRBJ2-1, with 10 nucleotides matching TRBD2. Germline CDR1 DFQATT, CDR2 SNEGSKA (reference sequence). With 6 bases clipped from V and 4 bases from J, the junction kept 6 bases outside the gene matches. The CDR3 is 14 amino acids. The CDR3 loop reads CSAEGTSVYNEQFL. The CDR3 DNA follows: TGCAGTGCGGAAGGGACTAGCGTTTACAATGAGCAGTTCCTC.

This clonotype was observed a handful of times. This chain connects TRBV4-3 to TRBJ1-1, with D possibly TRBD1 on 5 matching bases. This CDR3 is 13 amino acids long. CDR1 and CDR2 (germline): LGHNA, YSLEER. Trimming removed 3 bases at V and 7 bases at J, with 12 bases between. In nucleotides, the CDR3 is TGCGCCAGCAGCCACCTGGTGACAGATGAAGCTTTCTTT. This encodes CASSHLVTDEAFF.

About this clonotype itself: One end of the junction fails to match germline, which may point to a read error. This sequence joins TRBV5-1 and TRBJ1-2, with TRBD1 matching over 7 bases. The CDR3 has 16 residues. Per germline, CDR1 SGHRS and CDR2 YFSETQ. The CDR3 nucleotides read TGCGCCAGCAGCAGGGGGGGGACAGAGCTGAACTATTGCTACACCTTC. It yields the protein CASSRGGTELNYCYTF.

The rearrangement joins TRBV6-2 or TRBV6-3 to TRBJ2-5; D might be TRBD2 (6 bases). Germline V lookup: CDR1 MNHEY, CDR2 SVGEGT. This CDR3 region has 15 residues. The V end lost 2 bases, the J end lost 0 bases, and 10 bases lay between the germline ends. This CDR3 is CASSYRGTNQETQYF. Written as DNA, the CDR3 is TGTGCCAGCAGTTACCGGGGGACCAACCAAGAGACCCAGTACTTC.

This clonotype was seen only a few times. The chain couples TRBV7-9 to TRBJ2-5; 9 nucleotides align to TRBD2. Germline loops: CDR1 SEHNR, CDR2 FQNEAQ (reference sequence). Trimming removed 1 base from V and 9 bases from J; junction bases left unmatched: 6. The CDR3 runs to 14 residues. As DNA, the CDR3 is TGTGCCAGCAGCTTAGGTCCTAGCGGGGAGTCCCAGTACTTC. Its translation is CASSLGPSGESQYF. Full variable domain (remainder filled in from reference TRBV7-9 and TRBJ2-5): DTGVSQNPRHKITKRGQNVTFRCDPISEHNRLYWYRQTLGQGPEFLTYFQNEAQLEKSRLLSDRFSAERPKGSFSTLEIQRTEQGDSAMYLCASSLGPSGESQYFGPGTRLLVL.

CDR3 sequence reads: CAWGHLNTEAFF. CDR3 DNA sequence: TGTGCCTGGGGACACCTGAACACTGAAGCTTTCTTT. This chain uses TRBV7-9 with TRBJ1-1; tentative D call: TRBD1 (6 bases). Germline CDR1 SEHNR, CDR2 FQNEAQ (reference sequence). CDR3 length: 12 residues. The germline V and J ends were trimmed by 11 bases and 0 bases, with 10 bases remaining between them.

This clonotype was seen more than once but under ten times. The chain links TRBV9 to TRBJ1-1, with TRBD1 identical over 7 bases. V was pared by 3 bases and J by 4 bases, with 3 bases of the junction left unmatched. The CDR3 has 13 residues. CDR1 and CDR2 (germline): SGDLS, YYNGEE. This CDR3 reads CASSGRTGTEAFF. CDR3 sequence (DNA): TGTGCCAGCAGCGGAAGGACAGGCACTGAAGCTTTCTTT. Together with reference TRBV9 and TRBJ1-1, the CDR3 gives the full variable domain: DSGVTQTPKHLITATGQRVTLRCSPRSGDLSVYWYQQSLDQGLQFLIQYYNGEERAKGNILERFSAQQFPDLHSELNLSSLELGDSALYFCASSGRTGTEAFFGQGTRLTVV.

The table lists this clonotype with a few counts. V gene TRBV18 combines with J gene TRBJ1-4; no clear D gene. V shed 2 bases and J shed 7 bases, with 8 bases lying between them. This CDR3 is 13 amino acids long. Germline values: CDR1 KGHSH, CDR2 LQKENI. Written as DNA, the CDR3 is TGTGCCAGCTCACCATCCTCGATTGAAAAACTGTTTTTT. Translation: CASSPSSIEKLFF.

The CDR3 region is CASSGRAATNEKLFF. As DNA, the CDR3 is TGTGCCAGCAGTGGGCGGGCCGCAACTAATGAAAAACTGTTTTTT. The chain has TRBV6-1 and TRBJ1-4; no definite D call. Germline V gives CDR1 MNHNS, CDR2 SASEGT. The CDR3 is 15 residues long. With 4 bases removed from V and 0 bases from J, the gap between germline ends came to 9 bases.

A note on this clonotype: Lacking the conserved final phenylalanine or tryptophan, this CDR3 likely reflects a read error. The chain employs TRBV6-2 or TRBV6-3 and TRBJ2-7, with TRBD2 matching over 16 bases. The V and J ends lost 4 bases and 5 bases, in that order; junction bases with no gene match: 8. Germline CDR1 MNHEY, CDR2 SVGEGT. This CDR3 comprises 17 residues. The CDR3: CASSSGLAGGLVHEQYS. The CDR3 DNA is TGTGCCAGCAGTTCGGGACTAGCGGGGGGGCTAGTCCACGAGCAGTACTCC.

This chain joins TRBV5-1 and TRBJ1-5; D remains ambiguous. The V gene's germline CDR1 is SGHRS and CDR2 YFSETQ. V dropped 4 bases and J dropped 7 bases, with 9 bases sitting between them. This CDR3 has 12 amino acids. In DNA form, the CDR3 reads TGCGCCAGCAGCCCCGGTCAGCAGCCCCAGCATTTT. As protein: CASSPGQQPQHF. Based on the CDR3 plus reference TRBV5-1 and TRBJ1-5, the full variable domain is KAGVTQTPRYLIKTRGQQVTLSCSPISGHRSVSWYQQTPGQGLQFLFEYFSETQRNKGNFPGRFSGRQFSNSRSEMNVSTLELGDSALYLCASSPGQQPQHFGDGTRLSIL.